The rows below give T cell receptor beta chains drawn from one sample of a study of T cell responses to AZD1222 COVID-19 vaccine. The assay was immunoSEQ multiplex PCR, and TCRdb's table has in-frame clones only and misses some. Of approximately 84,000 clones listed, around 90% are singletons. The specimen comprised peripheral blood, sampled on day 0 of AZD1222 vaccination. These receptors came from an adult in good health. The CDR3 runs from the conserved cysteine through the conserved F or W. A D gene is named only where the DNA matches it firmly. Not every row has a clone size; where given, it reads once, few, many or a size class.

j_call	clone_size	cdr3_length	v_call	d_call	cdr3_nt	cdr3_aa
TRBJ2-2	-	17	TRBV19	-	TGTGCCAGTAGTATAGATCTGGAAGCGGCGAACACCGGGGAGCTGTTTTTT	CASSIDLEAANTGELFF
TRBJ2-5	once	14	TRBV5-1	-	TGCGCCAGCAGCTTGCAACAGGGTCCCGAGACCCAGTACTTC	CASSLQQGPETQYF
TRBJ1-2	-	12	TRBV11-2	-	TGTGCCAGCAGCCCGTCAGGGGTTAGCTACACCTTC	CASSPSGVSYTF
TRBJ2-1	-	14	TRBV15	-	TGTGCCACCAGCAGATCATCATCGGGACGTGAGCAGTTCTTC	CATSRSSSGREQFF
TRBJ1-2	-	13	TRBV5-5	TRBD1	TGTGCCAGCAGCTCTGGGACAGATCATGGCTACACCTTC	CASSSGTDHGYTF
TRBJ1-5	-	15	TRBV6-5	-	TGTGCCAGCAGTCCGGGGGGTCATAGCAATCAGCCCCAGCATTTT	CASSPGGHSNQPQHF
TRBJ1-2	-	12	TRBV7-9	-	TGTGCCAGCAGCTTGGGGAGCATAGGCTACACCTTC	CASSLGSIGYTF
TRBJ2-1	-	11	TRBV20-1	-	TGCAGTGCTACCCCGCAAAATGAGCAGTTCTTC	CSATPQNEQFF
TRBJ1-4	-	14	TRBV27	-	TGTGCCAGCAGTCCCGGCTTTAATCCTGAAAAACTGTTTTTT	CASSPGFNPEKLFF
TRBJ2-3	-	12	TRBV5-6	-	TGTGCCAGCAGTGGGGTAGGAGATACGCAGTATTTT	CASSGVGDTQYF
TRBJ1-1	-	12	TRBV11-2	-	TGTGCCAGCAGCCCTCTGACAGCAACGGCTTTCTTT	CASSPLTATAFF
TRBJ2-3	-	17	TRBV6-2/TRBV6-3	TRBD2	TGTGCCAGCAGTTACGCACGACTAGCGGGAAGCACAGATACGCAGTATTTT	CASSYARLAGSTDTQYF
TRBJ1-5	-	12	TRBV6-5	-	TGTGCCAGCAGTTTACCCCCCGGGCCCCAGCATTTT	CASSLPPGPQHF
TRBJ1-6	-	15	TRBV23-1	-	TGCGCCACCCTCCGGGGCCGAGGAGCGGGTTCACCCCTCCACTTT	CATLRGRGAGSPLHF
TRBJ1-2	-	13	TRBV2	TRBD1	TGTGCCAGCAGTTATTACAGGGGGCAGGGCTACACCTTC	CASSYYRGQGYTF
TRBJ1-4	-	15	TRBV6-5	-	TGTGCCACTTCTATCCTTAGGGGGGTTGTTGAAAAACTGTTTTTT	CATSILRGVVEKLFF
TRBJ1-2	-	13	TRBV4-2	-	TGTGCCAGCAGCCAAGAAGGTGGGTATGGCTACACCTTC	CASSQEGGYGYTF
TRBJ1-6	once	14	TRBV30	-	TGTGCCTGGGATGAGGGCCTTTACAATTCACCCCTCCACTTT	CAWDEGLYNSPLHF
TRBJ2-1	-	14	TRBV9	-	TGTGCCAGCAGCGCCAGACTAGTGGGCAATGAGCAGTTCTTC	CASSARLVGNEQFF
TRBJ2-7	-	14	TRBV5-1	-	TGCGCCAGCAGCACCGGGGATTACTCCTACGAGCAGTACTTC	CASSTGDYSYEQYF
TRBJ2-5	-	21	TRBV4-3	TRBD1	TGCGCCAGCAGCCAAGAACTGGTCTACGGACAGGGATTATTACGGTCGGGGGCCCAGTACTTC	CASSQELVYGQGLLRSGAQYF
TRBJ1-6	-	13	TRBV3-1/TRBV3-2	-	TGTGCCAGCAGCCAAGGACAGGTTTCACCCCTCCACTTT	CASSQGQVSPLHF
TRBJ1-5	-	14	TRBV2	-	TGTGCCAGCAGTGAAACGGATAGCAATCAGCCCCAGCATTTT	CASSETDSNQPQHF
TRBJ1-2	-	13	TRBV3-1/TRBV3-2	TRBD1	TGTGCCAGCAGTCCCGGACAGGGGTATGGCTACACCTTC	CASSPGQGYGYTF
TRBJ2-7	-	14	TRBV7-9	-	TGTGCCAGCAGCCTGAGGACTACCAGCCACGAGCAGTACTTC	CASSLRTTSHEQYF
TRBJ2-1	-	15	TRBV6-1	-	TGTGCCAGCAGTGAATCTGTCGACTCCTACAATGAGCAGTTCTTC	CASSESVDSYNEQFF
TRBJ2-5	-	14	TRBV7-2	TRBD1	TGTGCCAGCAGCTTCGCGACAGGGGGGGAGACCCAGTACTTC	CASSFATGGETQYF
TRBJ1-1	-	14	TRBV29-1	TRBD1	TGCAGCGTTGAGGGACAGGGGGATGTCACTGAAGCTTTCTTT	CSVEGQGDVTEAFF
TRBJ1-1	-	13	TRBV2	-	TGTGCCAGCAGTGATCGGGCGAACACTGAAGCTTTCTTT	CASSDRANTEAFF
TRBJ1-2	-	12	TRBV6-5	-	TGTGCCAGCAAAAAGGACGAATCCGGCTACACCTTC	CASKKDESGYTF
TRBJ2-1	-	14	TRBV5-1	TRBD2	TGCGCCAGCAGCTTCGGACTAGTTGGCAATGAGCAGTTCTTC	CASSFGLVGNEQFF
TRBJ2-3	-	16	TRBV5-8	TRBD2	TGTGCCACGGGGACCTCAGGGACTAGTAAAGCAGATACGCAGTATTTT	CATGTSGTSKADTQYF
TRBJ2-1	-	13	TRBV3-1/TRBV3-2	-	TGTGCCAGCAGCCAAGATCACCGGAATGAGCAGTTCTTC	CASSQDHRNEQFF
TRBJ2-2	-	14	TRBV30	-	TGTGCCTACTCGGGACCGGCGAACACCGGGGAGCTGTTTTTT	CAYSGPANTGELFF
TRBJ1-4	-	15	TRBV4-2	-	TGTGCCAGCAGCCTCGAACGAGGGGCGAGTGAAAAACTGTTTTTT	CASSLERGASEKLFF
TRBJ1-2	few	13	TRBV4-2	-	TGTGCCAGCAGCCAAGAGGGGGTAGAAGGCTACACCTTC	CASSQEGVEGYTF
TRBJ1-5	-	14	TRBV2	TRBD1	TGTGCCAGCAGTGCCAGGGGGCGCGGTCAGCCCCAGCATTTT	CASSARGRGQPQHF
TRBJ2-1	-	15	TRBV25-1	TRBD2	TGTGCCAGCGCCTCACTAGCGGAGAAGTACAATGAGCAGTTCTTC	CASASLAEKYNEQFF
TRBJ1-4	-	18	TRBV5-5	TRBD1	TGTGCCAGCAGCCCCACGGGACAGTTCCCAGGGAGTTTCGAAAAACTGTTTTTT	CASSPTGQFPGSFEKLFF
TRBJ1-6	-	14	TRBV3-1/TRBV3-2	TRBD1	TGTGCCAGCAGCTACAGGGGGTCGGATTCACCCCTCCACTTT	CASSYRGSDSPLHF
TRBJ1-5	-	14	TRBV7-9	-	TGTGCCAGCAGCGCTGGGCAGACCAATCAGCCCCAGCATTTT	CASSAGQTNQPQHF
TRBJ1-5	-	14	TRBV5-5	-	TGTGCCAGCAGCTTGACGACAGACAATCAGCCCCAGCATTTT	CASSLTTDNQPQHF
TRBJ1-2	once	11	TRBV2	-	TGTGCCAGCAGTGGGATACAAGGCTACACCTTC	CASSGIQGYTF
TRBJ2-5	-	15	TRBV25-1	-	TGTGCCAGCAGTGTTTTGGGGGGCCGGAAGGAGACCCAGTACTTC	CASSVLGGRKETQYF
TRBJ1-1	-	11	TRBV5-1	-	TGCGCCAGCAGCTTGGAGACGGTCATGTTCTTT	CASSLETVMFF
TRBJ2-1	few	15	TRBV6-4	TRBD2	TGTGCCAGCAGTGCTGGGACTAGGGACTCTGATGAGCAGTTCTTC	CASSAGTRDSDEQFF
TRBJ1-1	-	14	TRBV9	-	TGTGCCAGCAGCTCCGGGACGGAGAACACTGAAGCTTTCTTT	CASSSGTENTEAFF
TRBJ1-2	-	13	TRBV7-8	-	TGTGCCAGCAGCTCTAGAGCTAACTATGGCTACACCTTC	CASSSRANYGYTF
TRBJ2-7	-	17	TRBV9	-	TGTGCCAGCAGCGTAGAAGGTAGAGCCAACAATCATTACGAGCAGTACTTC	CASSVEGRANNHYEQYF
TRBJ1-6	-	12	TRBV15	-	TGTGCCACCAGCATACCCGGTGCCCCCCTCCACTTT	CATSIPGAPLHF
TRBJ1-2	-	16	TRBV27	TRBD1	TGTGCCAGCTCGCCCGGGACAGGGAAGAATAACTATGGCTACACCTTC	CASSPGTGKNNYGYTF
TRBJ2-7	-	13	TRBV7-9	-	TGTGCCAGCAGCCCAGGGTGGAGCTACGAGCAGTACTTC	CASSPGWSYEQYF
TRBJ2-1	-	16	TRBV6-9	-	TGTGCCAGCAGTCGAAACCGGGACTTGCCTTACAATGAGCAGTTCTTC	CASSRNRDLPYNEQFF
TRBJ1-5	-	17	TRBV15	-	TGTGCCACCAGCAGAGAGGGTAGGGCGGGTAGCAATCAGCCCCAGCATTTT	CATSREGRAGSNQPQHF
TRBJ1-1	-	16	TRBV7-9	TRBD1	TGTGCCAGCAGCGACACAGTCCAGGGGGCGCGTACTGAAGCTTTCTTT	CASSDTVQGARTEAFF
TRBJ1-1	-	18	TRBV14	TRBD1	TGTGCCAGCAGCTTTAGGACACTACAGGGGGCGGAGAACACTGAAGCTTTCTTT	CASSFRTLQGAENTEAFF
TRBJ2-3	-	14	TRBV10-3	-	TGTGCCATCAGTGAGAGAAGGACCACAGATACGCAGTATTTT	CAISERRTTDTQYF